Below are 28 T cell receptor beta chains sequenced from a single sample in a study of T cells in women clearing cervical HPV infection. Sequenced by immunoSEQ multiplex PCR; TCRdb stores in-frame clones only, minus some. The sample table sets out approximately 32,000 clones. Sequencing was done on a sample of blood buffy coat. These receptors originate from a woman between 18 and 75 years old with a cervical HPV16 infection that either progressed to CIN3+ or cleared (not recorded which).

About this clone itself: The CDR3 end is not reached by the read, which stops 3 residues before it; the germline J gene fills it in. The chain recombines TRBV2 with TRBJ1-4; no firm D call. V was shortened by 5 bases and J by 7 bases, with 5 bases between the two germline ends. Germline CDR1 SNHLY, CDR2 FYNNEI. The CDR3 loop spans 11 amino acids. CDR3 in amino acids: CASSYPEKLFF. The sequenced CDR3 bases are TGTGCCAGCAGTTATCCTGAAAAA.

About this clone itself: The CDR3 extends 3 residues past the end of the read, so its final part is completed from the germline J gene. The chain couples TRBV30 to TRBJ1-6, with D perhaps TRBD1 (6 bases). This CDR3 is 16 amino acids long. V was cut by 5 bases and J by 1 base, with 15 bases left in between. Germline-derived CDR1 and CDR2 are GTSNPN and SVGIG (reference sequence). CDR3 residues: CAWDSSGTSYNSPLHF. The sequenced CDR3 bases are TGTGCCTGGGATTCGTCCGGGACATCCTATAATTCACCC.

Concerning this clone itself: Coverage ceases 3 residues before the CDR3 finishes, and the germline J gene fills in the end. The chain couples TRBV29-1 to TRBJ2-3, with D possibly called TRBD1 or TRBD2 (5 bases each). Germline assignment: CDR1 SQVTM and CDR2 ANQGSEA. The V gene lost 3 bases and the J gene lost 0 bases, with 16 bases spanning the gap. The CDR3 length is 16 residues. The CDR3 spells CSVDEGIHSSTDTQYF. The DNA read from the CDR3 is TGCAGCGTTGACGAGGGGATTCATTCTAGCACAGATACG.

In the case of this clone: The CDR3 end falls 3 residues outside the read, so it is completed with the germline J gene. The rearrangement links TRBV30 to TRBJ2-7, with TRBD1 identical over 8 bases. CDR3 length: 13 amino acids. The J segment lost 6 bases and the V segment lost 5 bases, leaving 9 bases of the junction unmatched. CDR1 is GTSNPN, CDR2 SVGIG, per germline (reference sequence). The sequenced part of the CDR3 DNA is TGTGCCTGGGCGACAGGGGAAAAGGGCGAG. Its translation is CAWATGEKGE. The entire CDR3 reads CAWATGEKGEQYF.

To note about this clone: The read finishes 3 residues shy of the CDR3 end, and the germline J gene is used to complete it. The genes are TRBV6-2 or TRBV6-3 and TRBJ2-7; D ambiguous. Germline lookup yields CDR1 MNHEY and CDR2 SVGEGT. V lost 5 bases and J lost 0, with 5 bases in between. CDR3 length: 12 amino acids. The sequenced CDR3 bases are TGTGCCAGCAGTGACAACTCCTACGAG. Translated: CASSDNSYE. The CDR3 reads in full as CASSDNSYEQYF.

Concerning this clone itself: At one of its ends the junction is not consistent with the germline gene, which may arise from a read error. The read falls 3 residues short of the CDR3 end, and the missing part is taken from the germline J gene. J is TRBJ2-5 and V is TRBV4-2, with TRBD2 identical over 8 bases. The length of the CDR3 is 18 residues. The germline CDR1 and CDR2 sequences are LGHNA and YNFKEQ. The DNA read from the CDR3 is TGCGCCAGCAGCCGGCAACTAGCGGAGCAACTCCGTGGGGAGACC. It yields the protein CASSRQLAEQLRGET. The complete CDR3 reads CASSRQLAEQLRGETQYF.

Points on this clone: From the germline J gene comes the end of the CDR3, since the read stops 3 residues before it. The chain carries TRBV7-2 and TRBJ1-2; 9 nucleotides agree with TRBD1. The CDR3 loop spans 14 amino acids. Germline assignment: CDR1 SGHTA and CDR2 FQGNSA. CDR3 DNA (partial): TGTGCCAGCAGCTCGACAGGGGGTCTAGGCGAC. Translating gives CASSSTGGLGD. The entire CDR3 sequence reads CASSSTGGLGDYTF.

A word on this clone: The sequenced fragment ends 3 residues before the CDR3 boundary, so the rest is inferred from the germline J gene. V gene TRBV5-1 combines with J gene TRBJ1-2, with TRBD1 as a possible D gene (5 bases). CDR1 and CDR2 from the germline V gene are SGHRS and YFSETQ. The CDR3 loop spans 14 amino acids. Trimming left V 6 bases short and J 6 bases short, with 18 bases between. CDR3 DNA, as far as it was read: TGCGCCAGCACAGATACCAGGGTAACCAATGGC. Its translation: CASTDTRVTNG. The full CDR3 is CASTDTRVTNGYTF.

CDR3 amino acids: CASSLATGSPLHF. The part of the CDR3 DNA that was read is TGTGCCAGCAGCTTAGCGACAGGGTCACCC. The chain recombines TRBV7-6 with TRBJ1-6; 7 bases are a match to TRBD1. With the read ending 3 residues before the CDR3 end, the germline J gene is used to fill in that end. Germline loops: CDR1 SGHVS, CDR2 FNYEAQ. V shed 0 bases, J shed 10 bases, and the junction held 0 bases outside the gene matches. The CDR3 contains 13 residues.

Turning to this clone: Coverage ceases 3 residues before the CDR3 finishes, and the germline J gene fills in the end. The chain couples TRBV13 to TRBJ2-1; no definite D call. Trimming pared 4 bases from V and 6 bases from J, leaving 16 bases between. CDR1 PRHDT and CDR2 FYEKMQ come from the germline V gene (reference sequence). The CDR3 totals 15 residues. The CDR3 reads CASSSWAPFRNEQFF. CDR3 bases read: TGTGCCAGCAGCTCCTGGGCCCCGTTCCGCAATGAG.

Comments on this clone: The sequence runs out 3 residues before the end of the CDR3; the remainder is reconstructed from the germline J gene. This rearrangement joins TRBV7-6 to TRBJ1-5, with TRBD1 matching 7 bases. The V and J ends lost 5 bases and 7 bases, in that order; junction bases with no gene match: 8. The CDR3 loop spans 14 amino acids. Germline V gene sequence: CDR1 SGHVS, CDR2 FNYEAQ. Partial CDR3 DNA: TGTGCCAGCAGCCCCGGGACAGTCCCCCAGCCC. It encodes CASSPGTVPQP. The CDR3 as a whole reads CASSPGTVPQPQHF. Full variable domain (missing parts from reference TRBV7-6 and TRBJ1-5): GAGVSQSPRYKVTKRGQDVALRCDPISGHVSLYWYRQALGQGPEFLTYFNYEAQQDKSGLPNDRFSAERPEGSISTLTIQRTEQRDSAMYRCASSPGTVPQPQHFGDGTRLSIL.

As for this clone: The CDR3 end lies 3 residues beyond the end of the read and is filled in from the germline J gene. The chain combines TRBV6-2 or TRBV6-3 with TRBJ2-3; D is possibly TRBD2 (7 bases). The CDR3 sequence is 16 residues long. V dropped 0 bases and J dropped 5 bases, with 15 bases sitting between them. Germline CDR1 MNHEY, CDR2 SVGEGT. Incomplete CDR3 DNA: TGTGCCAGCAGTTACTCTCGGGGGGCACGGGGAGATACG. Its translation is CASSYSRGARGDT. The CDR3 reads in full as CASSYSRGARGDTQYF.

As to this clone: The read gets to within 3 residues of the CDR3 end, and the germline J gene fills in the rest. The chain uses TRBV20-1 and TRBJ2-4; 9 nucleotides agree with TRBD2. Germline V lookup: CDR1 DFQATT, CDR2 SNEGSKA (reference sequence). V was clipped by 6 bases and J by 3 bases; unmatched bases: 6. The CDR3 is made up of 14 amino acids. The CDR3 sequence is CSASGGFGKNIQYF. Partial CDR3 DNA: TGCAGTGCGAGCGGGGGGTTTGGCAAAAACATT.

As regards this clone: The read ends 3 residues early relative to the CDR3; the germline J gene fills the gap. The genes are TRBV19 and TRBJ2-3; no clear D. CDR3 length: 12 amino acids. V was clipped by 10 bases and J by 4 bases, with 12 bases between them. From germline, CDR1 is LNHDA and CDR2 SQIVND (reference sequence). The chain's CDR3 is CAIKTPPDTQYF. The part of the CDR3 DNA that was read is TGTGCCATAAAGACACCTCCAGATACG.

The DNA read from the CDR3 is TGCAGTGCAAAACCGGGACAGGGGGCTGAA. Its protein product is CSAKPGQGAE. The entire CDR3 sequence reads CSAKPGQGAEAFF. The chain couples TRBV20-1 to TRBJ1-1; 11 bases agree with TRBD1. The sequenced fragment ends 3 residues before the CDR3 boundary, so the rest is inferred from the germline J gene. The CDR3 loop spans 13 amino acids. The trim removed 6 bases at V and 6 bases at J, leaving 6 bases unmatched. CDR1 is DFQATT and CDR2 is SNEGSKA in the germline V gene (reference sequence).

Comment on this clone: With the read ending 3 residues before the CDR3 end, the germline J gene is used to fill in that end. The V and J genes are TRBV12-3 or TRBV12-4 and TRBJ2-2, with 8 bases aligning to TRBD1. The V and J ends lost 5 bases and 6 bases, in that order; junction bases with no gene match: 5. The CDR3 spans 14 residues. The part of the CDR3 DNA that was read is TGTGCCAGCAGTATCGACAGGGGACCCGGGGAG. Translating it yields CASSIDRGPGE. The full CDR3 protein is CASSIDRGPGELFF.

Of note for this clone: The read halts 3 residues ahead of the CDR3 end, with the missing end drawn from the germline J gene. J is TRBJ1-2 and V is TRBV5-4; D is perhaps TRBD1 (5 bases). The CDR3 runs 13 residues. V was pared by 2 bases and J by 4 bases, with 9 bases between. The germline CDR1 and CDR2 sequences are SGHNT and YYREEE (reference sequence). CDR3 region: CASSFDQGYGYTF. CDR3 DNA, as far as it was read: TGTGCCAGCAGCTTCGATCAGGGCTATGGC.

To note about this clone: The read falls 3 residues short of the CDR3 end, and the missing part is taken from the germline J gene. The genes are TRBV12-3 or TRBV12-4 and TRBJ2-1; D call uncertain. Trimming left V 1 base short and J 8 bases short, with 15 bases between. The CDR3 length is 15 residues. CDR3: CASSLGSHTPHEQFF. CDR3 bases read: TGTGCCAGCAGTTTAGGATCGCACACACCTCATGAG.

Notes on this clone: The read terminates 3 residues before the CDR3 end, so the remaining end is supplied by the germline J gene. The chain employs TRBV20-1 and TRBJ2-3, with D maybe TRBD1 (6 bases). The CDR3 spans 11 residues. V lost 5 bases to trimming and J lost 6 bases, with 9 bases between them. In germline, CDR1 is DFQATT, CDR2 SNEGSKA (reference sequence). CDR3 DNA, as far as it was read: TGCAGTGCTCATCAGGGGGATACG. It is translated as CSAHQGDT. The full CDR3 protein is CSAHQGDTQYF.

As concerns this clone: The read ends 3 residues shy of where the CDR3 ends; the end is completed using the germline J gene. This sequence joins TRBV20-1 and TRBJ2-2, with 10 bases that match TRBD1. This CDR3 is 14 amino acids long. CDR1 is DFQATT, CDR2 SNEGSKA, per germline (reference sequence). The CDR3 spells CSASRDRGTGKLFF. The sequenced part of the CDR3 DNA is TGCAGTGCTAGCCGGGACAGGGGAACGGGAAAG.

Regarding this clone: The CDR3 end lies 3 residues beyond the end of the read and is filled in from the germline J gene. The V call is TRBV6-4, the J call TRBJ2-3; 13 bases are shared with TRBD2. The V and J ends lost 4 bases and 6 bases, in that order; junction bases with no gene match: 7. Germline CDR1 reads MRHNA; CDR2 reads SNTAGT. CDR3 size: 16 residues. The CDR3 protein is CASSADTSGGADTQYF. The CDR3 bases that were read are TGTGCCAGCAGTGCGGATACTAGCGGGGGGGCGGATACG.

With respect to this clone: The read gets to within 3 residues of the CDR3 end, and the germline J gene fills in the rest. V gene TRBV7-8 combines with J gene TRBJ1-1, with D perhaps matching TRBD1 (6 bases). This CDR3 is 16 amino acids long. Germline V gene data show CDR1 as SGHVS and CDR2 as FQNEAQ. Trimming removed 5 bases at V and 1 base at J, with 17 bases between. The CDR3: CASSPEWGGPNTEAFF. The covered CDR3 bases are TGTGCCAGCAGCCCCGAGTGGGGGGGGCCGAACACTGAA.

For this clone: Read sequence stops 3 residues before the CDR3 end, and the germline J gene provides the missing end. V gene TRBV18 combines with J gene TRBJ2-2; D call uncertain. Trimming removed 5 bases at V and 0 bases at J, with 10 bases between. The CDR3 loop spans 15 amino acids. The V gene's germline CDR1 is KGHSH and CDR2 LQKENI. The CDR3 is CASSSGRTNTGELFF. CDR3 DNA, as far as it was read: TGTGCCAGCTCATCTGGCAGGACGAACACCGGGGAG.

Details on this clone: Sequencing ends 3 residues short of the CDR3 end; the germline J gene provides the rest. The chain uses TRBV3-1 (or the pseudogene TRBV3-2) and TRBJ1-2, with D perhaps matching TRBD1 (6 bases). This CDR3 region has 12 residues. CDR1 LGHDT and CDR2 YNNKEL come from the germline V gene (reference sequence). Trimming removed 4 bases at V and 4 bases at J, with 7 bases between. CDR3 in amino acids: CASSPDSYGYTF. The covered CDR3 bases are TGTGCCAGCAGCCCGGACAGCTATGGC.

A note on this clone: From the germline J gene comes the end of the CDR3, since the read stops 3 residues before it. The rearrangement uses TRBV20-1 and TRBJ2-5; the D is unclear. Trimming cost V 5 bases and J 2 bases, with 9 bases left between them. This CDR3 comprises 12 residues. Germline CDR1 reads DFQATT; CDR2 reads SNEGSKA (reference sequence). The CDR3 bases that were read are TGCAGTGCTGTAATCCAGCAAGAGACC. It codes for CSAVIQQET. The CDR3 in full is CSAVIQQETQYF.

About this clone itself: The CDR3 end falls 3 residues outside the read, so it is completed with the germline J gene. The rearrangement joins TRBV18 to TRBJ2-7, with a possible D match to TRBD1 (6 bases). The ends were cut back, 2 bases at V and 3 bases at J, with 8 bases in the middle. CDR1 KGHSH and CDR2 LQKENI come from the germline V gene. CDR3 size: 13 residues. This CDR3 is CASSPETGYEQYF. The DNA read from the CDR3 is TGTGCCAGCTCACCAGAGACAGGCTACGAG.

Concerning this clone itself: The missing CDR3 end, 3 residues past where the read stops, is filled in from the germline J gene. This sequence joins TRBV20-1 and TRBJ2-1; TRBD1 agrees at 8 bases. This CDR3 comprises 14 residues. Germline V gives CDR1 DFQATT, CDR2 SNEGSKA (reference sequence). J lost 4 bases, V lost 1 base, and 3 bases had no gene match. Partial CDR3 DNA: TGCAGTGCTAGAGCACGACAGGGGTACAATGAG. This sequence encodes CSARARQGYNE. The full-length CDR3 reads as CSARARQGYNEQFF.

Concerning this clone itself: The read falls 3 residues short of the CDR3 end, and the missing part is taken from the germline J gene. The chain is built from TRBV2 and TRBJ1-5; 7 positions agree with TRBD1. This CDR3 is built from 14 residues. CDR1 is SNHLY and CDR2 is FYNNEI in the germline V gene. Trimming at V came to 3 bases and at J to 2 bases, leaving 1 base not matched to a gene. CDR3 DNA (partial): TGTGCCAGCAGTGACAGGGGGGGCAATCAGCCC. Translated, it gives CASSDRGGNQP. The full CDR3 is CASSDRGGNQPQHF.